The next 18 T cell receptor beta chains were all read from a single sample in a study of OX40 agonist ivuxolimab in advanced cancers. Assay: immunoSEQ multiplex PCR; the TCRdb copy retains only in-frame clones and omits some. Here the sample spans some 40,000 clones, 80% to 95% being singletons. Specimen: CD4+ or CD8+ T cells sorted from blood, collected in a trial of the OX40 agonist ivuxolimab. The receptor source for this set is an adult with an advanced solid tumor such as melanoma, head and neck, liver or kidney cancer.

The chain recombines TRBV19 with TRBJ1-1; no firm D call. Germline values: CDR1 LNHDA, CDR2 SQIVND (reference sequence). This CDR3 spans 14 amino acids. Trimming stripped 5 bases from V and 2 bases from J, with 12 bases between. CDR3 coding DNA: TGTGCCAGTAGTGCCGACCCGGGTAACACTGAAGCTTTCTTT. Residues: CASSADPGNTEAFF.

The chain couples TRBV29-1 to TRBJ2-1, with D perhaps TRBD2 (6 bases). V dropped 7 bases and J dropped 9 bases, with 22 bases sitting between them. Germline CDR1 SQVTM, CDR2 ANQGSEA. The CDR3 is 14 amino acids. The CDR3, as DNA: TGCAGCGCCCTCGGGACTCCAGGGCCGGGTGAGCAGTTCTTC. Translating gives CSALGTPGPGEQFF.

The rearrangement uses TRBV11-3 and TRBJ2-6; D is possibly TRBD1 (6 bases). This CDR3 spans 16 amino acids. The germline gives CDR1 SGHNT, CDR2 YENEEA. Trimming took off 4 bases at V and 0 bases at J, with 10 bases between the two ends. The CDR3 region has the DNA TGTGCCAGCAGCTACCGACAGGACTCTGGGGCCAACGTCCTGACTTTC. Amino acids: CASSYRQDSGANVLTF.

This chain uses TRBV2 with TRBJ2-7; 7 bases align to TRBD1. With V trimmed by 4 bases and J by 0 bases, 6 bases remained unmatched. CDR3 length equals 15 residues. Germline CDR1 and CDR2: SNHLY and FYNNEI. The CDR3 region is CASSVTGASSYEQYF. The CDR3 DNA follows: TGTGCCAGCAGTGTTACAGGGGCTAGCTCCTACGAGCAGTACTTC.

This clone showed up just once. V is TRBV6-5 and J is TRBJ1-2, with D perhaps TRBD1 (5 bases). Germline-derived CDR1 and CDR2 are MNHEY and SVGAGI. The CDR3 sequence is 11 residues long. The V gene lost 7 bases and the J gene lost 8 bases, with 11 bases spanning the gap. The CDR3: CASNGDGGYTF. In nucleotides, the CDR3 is TGTGCCAGCAACGGGGACGGAGGCTACACCTTC.

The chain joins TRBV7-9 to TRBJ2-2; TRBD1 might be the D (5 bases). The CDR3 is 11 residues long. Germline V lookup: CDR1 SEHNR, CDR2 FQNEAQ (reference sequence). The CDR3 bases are TGTGGGGGCTGGGCCACCGGGGAGCTGTTTTTT. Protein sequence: CGGWATGELFF.

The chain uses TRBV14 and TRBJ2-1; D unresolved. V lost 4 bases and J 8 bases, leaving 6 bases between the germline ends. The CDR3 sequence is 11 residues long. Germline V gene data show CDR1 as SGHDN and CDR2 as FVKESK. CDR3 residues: CASSLSHEQFF. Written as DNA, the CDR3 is TGTGCCAGCAGCCTAAGCCATGAGCAGTTCTTC.

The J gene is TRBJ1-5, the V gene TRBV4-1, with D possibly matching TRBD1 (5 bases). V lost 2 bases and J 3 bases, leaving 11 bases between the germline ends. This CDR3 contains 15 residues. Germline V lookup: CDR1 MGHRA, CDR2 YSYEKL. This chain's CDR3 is CASSQRWGFNQPQHF. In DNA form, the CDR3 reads TGCGCCAGCAGCCAAAGGTGGGGCTTCAATCAGCCCCAGCATTTT.

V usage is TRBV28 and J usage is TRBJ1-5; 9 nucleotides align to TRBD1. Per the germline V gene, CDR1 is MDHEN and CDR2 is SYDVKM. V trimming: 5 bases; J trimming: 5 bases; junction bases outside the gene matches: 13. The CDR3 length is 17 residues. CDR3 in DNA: TGTGCCAGCAGTACCCACATAACAGGGGGCTATGATCAGCCCCAGCATTTT. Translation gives CASSTHITGGYDQPQHF.

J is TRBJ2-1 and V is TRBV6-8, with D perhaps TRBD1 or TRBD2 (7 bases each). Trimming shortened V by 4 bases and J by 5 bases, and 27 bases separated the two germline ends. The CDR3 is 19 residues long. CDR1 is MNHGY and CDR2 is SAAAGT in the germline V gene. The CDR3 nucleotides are TGTGCCAGCAGTTCGGTGAGGGGGCGAGGGCGGGAGTTCAACAATGAGCAGTTCTTC. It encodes CASSSVRGRGREFNNEQFF.

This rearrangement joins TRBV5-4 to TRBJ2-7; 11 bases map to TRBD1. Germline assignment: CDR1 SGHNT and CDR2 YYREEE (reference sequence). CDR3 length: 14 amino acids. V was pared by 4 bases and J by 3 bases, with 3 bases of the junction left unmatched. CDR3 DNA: TGTGCCAGCAGCCCCGGGACAGGGGGCTACGAGCAGTACTTC. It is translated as CASSPGTGGYEQYF. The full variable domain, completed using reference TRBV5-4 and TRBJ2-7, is ETGVTQSPTHLIKTRGQQVTLRCSSQSGHNTVSWYQQALGQGPQFIFQYYREEENGRGNFPPRFSGLQFPNYSSELNVNALELDDSALYLCASSPGTGGYEQYFGPGTRLTVT.

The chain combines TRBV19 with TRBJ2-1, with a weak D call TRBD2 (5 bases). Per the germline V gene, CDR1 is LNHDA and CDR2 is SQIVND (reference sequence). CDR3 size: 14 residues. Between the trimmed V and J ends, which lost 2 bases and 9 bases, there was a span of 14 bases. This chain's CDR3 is CASSIIGPAGEQFF. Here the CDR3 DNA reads TGTGCCAGTAGTATAATAGGTCCCGCGGGTGAGCAGTTCTTC.

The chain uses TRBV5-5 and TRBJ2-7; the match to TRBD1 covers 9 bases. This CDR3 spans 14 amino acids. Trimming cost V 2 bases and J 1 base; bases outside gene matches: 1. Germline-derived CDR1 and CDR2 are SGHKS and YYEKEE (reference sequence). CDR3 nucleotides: TGTGCCAGCAGCTTAGGACAGGGGTCCTACGAGCAGTACTTC. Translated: CASSLGQGSYEQYF. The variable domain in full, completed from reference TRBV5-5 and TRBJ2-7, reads DAGVTQSPTHLIKTRGQQVTLRCSPISGHKSVSWYQQVLGQGPQFIFQYYEKEERGRGNFPDRFSARQFPNYSSELNVNALLLGDSALYLCASSLGQGSYEQYFGPGTRLTVT.

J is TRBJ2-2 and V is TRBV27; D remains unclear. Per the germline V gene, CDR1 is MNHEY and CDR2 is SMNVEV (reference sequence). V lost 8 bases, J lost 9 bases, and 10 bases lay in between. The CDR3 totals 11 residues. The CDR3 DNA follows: TGTGCCAGCCTAGGGCCCAGGGAGCTGTTTTTT. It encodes CASLGPRELFF.

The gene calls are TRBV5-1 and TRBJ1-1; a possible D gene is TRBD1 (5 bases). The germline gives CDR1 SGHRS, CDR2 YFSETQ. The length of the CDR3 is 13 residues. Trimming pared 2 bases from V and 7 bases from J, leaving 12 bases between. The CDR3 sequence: CASSFEGQGEAFF. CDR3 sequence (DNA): TGCGCCAGCAGCTTCGAAGGGCAGGGTGAAGCTTTCTTT.

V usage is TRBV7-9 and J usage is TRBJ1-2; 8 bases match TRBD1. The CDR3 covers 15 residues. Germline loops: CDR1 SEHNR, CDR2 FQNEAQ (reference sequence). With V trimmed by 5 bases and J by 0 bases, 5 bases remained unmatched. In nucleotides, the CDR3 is TGTGCCAGCAGCCAAGCGGGACAGGCTAACTATGGCTACACCTTC. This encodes CASSQAGQANYGYTF.

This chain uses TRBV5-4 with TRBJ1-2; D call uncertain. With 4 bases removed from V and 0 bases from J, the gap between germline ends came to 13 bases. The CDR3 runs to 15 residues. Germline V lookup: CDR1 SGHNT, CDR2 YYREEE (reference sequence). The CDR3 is CASSDRDTPNYGYTF. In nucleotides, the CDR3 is TGTGCCAGCAGCGACCGGGATACACCTAACTATGGCTACACCTTC. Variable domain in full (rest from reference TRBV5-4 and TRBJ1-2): ETGVTQSPTHLIKTRGQQVTLRCSSQSGHNTVSWYQQALGQGPQFIFQYYREEENGRGNFPPRFSGLQFPNYSSELNVNALELDDSALYLCASSDRDTPNYGYTFGSGTRLTVV.

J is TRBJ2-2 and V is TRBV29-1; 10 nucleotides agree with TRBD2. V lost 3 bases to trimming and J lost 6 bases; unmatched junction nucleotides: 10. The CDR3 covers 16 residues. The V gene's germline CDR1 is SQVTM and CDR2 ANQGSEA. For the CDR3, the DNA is TGCAGCGTTGACGCTAGCGGGAGTTGGGACGCCGGGGAGCTGTTTTTT. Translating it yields CSVDASGSWDAGELFF.